This TCR beta chain was obtained from a study of T cell changes during pregnancy in multiple sclerosis. The CDR3 runs to 15 residues. With V trimmed by 3 bases and J by 4 bases, 6 bases remained unmatched. The germline gives CDR1 LNHDA, CDR2 SQIVND (reference sequence). Data came from immunoSEQ multiplex PCR; TCRdb stores just in-frame clones and leaves some out. The sample holds tens of thousands of clones, 75% to 95% seen once. The input for sequencing was CD4+ T cells from peripheral blood mononuclear cells, taken before pregnancy. The J gene is TRBJ1-3, the V gene TRBV19; 7 positions match TRBD1. This TCR was sampled from a female donor with multiple sclerosis, enrolled in a pregnancy study. In DNA form, the CDR3 reads TGTGCCAGTAGTATCCAGGGGGGTCGAGGAAACACCATATATTTT. Residues: CASSIQGGRGNTIYF.